These T cell receptor beta chains were read from a single sample in a study of control samples from healthy donors and cancer patients. Profiled with immunoSEQ multiplex PCR; TCRdb holds only in-frame clones, not every one. The profile shows roughly 95,000 clones, 80% to 95% of them singletons. Material: blood. The receptors were gathered from a woman in her 30s in good health. The CDR3 runs from the conserved cysteine through the conserved F or W. A D gene is named only where the DNA matches it firmly. Clone size, where shown, is once, few, many, or a class for clones that have expanded.

d_gene	abundance	j_gene	v_gene	CDR3nt	CDR3aa
.	.	TRBJ2-1	TRBV29-1	TGCAGCGTTGACATGTTCGAGCGGCAGTACAATGAGCAGTTCTTC	CSVDMFERQYNEQFF
.	.	TRBJ2-2	TRBV9	TGTGCCAGCAACGTAGGGGGGAGTAGCGGGGAGCTGTTTTTT	CASNVGGSSGELFF
.	.	TRBJ1-1	TRBV7-9	TGTGCCAGCAGCTTATTGGGAGGGTGGACACTGAACACTGAAGCTTTCTTT	CASSLLGGWTLNTEAFF
.	.	TRBJ2-2	TRBV18	TGTGCCAGCTCACTTCTACTAGACCACACCGGGGAGCTGTTTTTT	CASSLLLDHTGELFF
.	.	TRBJ1-6	TRBV5-6	TGTGCCAGCAGTATGTACAGGGAAAGAAGTTCACCCCTCCACTTT	CASSMYRERSSPLHF
TRBD2	.	TRBJ2-4	TRBV5-4	TGTGCCAGCAGCTCACCGGGACTAGCGGGGGGAGCCAAAAACATTCAGTACTTC	CASSSPGLAGGAKNIQYF
TRBD2	.	TRBJ2-7	TRBV4-2	TGTGCCAGCAGCCGCGGACTAGCGGGAGATTATATCCAATATGGGGGACTCTCCTACGAGCAGTACTTC	CASSRGLAGDYIQYGGLSYEQYF
TRBD1	.	TRBJ2-7	TRBV19	TGTGCCAGTAGTTCGGCAGGGGGCAGCGACGAGCAGTACTTC	CASSSAGGSDEQYF
TRBD1	.	TRBJ2-1	TRBV3-1/TRBV3-2	TGTGCCAGCACCCAAAGAGGGGGCGAAACCTACAATGAGCAGTTCTTC	CASTQRGGETYNEQFF
.	.	TRBJ1-6	TRBV4-1	TGCGCCAGCAGCCAAGGGGATTCACCCCTCCACTTT	CASSQGDSPLHF
.	.	TRBJ2-1	TRBV4-1	TGCGCCAGCAGGAGCGGAGGCGCCTACAATGGGCAGTTCTTC	CASRSGGAYNGQFF
TRBD1	.	TRBJ1-2	TRBV5-4	TGTGCCAGCAGCTTGGGTCAGGGGGCCTCGGGAGGCTACACCTTC	CASSLGQGASGGYTF
.	.	TRBJ2-7	TRBV28	TGTGCCAGCCTTAACGGGGCGGACTCCTACGAGCAGTACTTC	CASLNGADSYEQYF
.	.	TRBJ1-1	TRBV6-5	TGTGCCAGCAGTTACGGGGCAGGGAGGTCCACTGAAGCTTTCTTT	CASSYGAGRSTEAFF
.	.	TRBJ1-1	TRBV7-9	TGTGCCAGCAGCCCCCAGTCGGCGAACACTGAAGCTTTCTTT	CASSPQSANTEAFF
TRBD1	once	TRBJ2-5	TRBV7-2	TGTGCCAGCAGCTTAGCGGCAGGGGGTCGGGAGACCCAGTACTTC	CASSLAAGGRETQYF
.	.	TRBJ1-1	TRBV12-3/TRBV12-4	TGTGCCAGCACCTCAGAGGAGGGCACTGAAGCTTTCTTT	CASTSEEGTEAFF
TRBD1	.	TRBJ1-1	TRBV4-2	TGTGCCAGCAGCCCCCCCCGGGACAGGAACACTGAAGCTTTCTTT	CASSPPRDRNTEAFF
.	.	TRBJ2-7	TRBV24-1	TGTGCCACCAGCTCCAGGGACTCTTACTACGAGCAGTACTTC	CATSSRDSYYEQYF
TRBD1	once	TRBJ2-3	TRBV13	TGTGCCAGCAGCCAGAACCGGGACAGGGATCGCACAGATACGCAGTATTTT	CASSQNRDRDRTDTQYF
TRBD1	.	TRBJ1-2	TRBV6-5	TGTGCCAGCGGTCAAAGGGGGCGCAGCTATGGCTACACCTTC	CASGQRGRSYGYTF
.	.	TRBJ1-1	TRBV19	TGTGCCAGTAGTCCTCAGGGTAAGCTAGCTTTCTTT	CASSPQGKLAFF
.	.	TRBJ1-5	TRBV19	TGTGCCAGTAGTATGAGGGCGGCCCAGCATTTT	CASSMRAAQHF
.	.	TRBJ1-2	TRBV27	TGTGCCAGCAGTTTGAAGGGAAACTATGGCTACACCTTC	CASSLKGNYGYTF
.	.	TRBJ1-2	TRBV5-1	TGCGCCAGCAGCTTCCCTTCAACAGGACGGGGATATGGCTACACCTTC	CASSFPSTGRGYGYTF
.	.	TRBJ1-1	TRBV19	TGTGCCAGTAGTGTCTCCTCGGCCTGGAACACTGAAGCTTTCTTT	CASSVSSAWNTEAFF
.	.	TRBJ1-5	TRBV7-2	TGTGCCAGCAGCTTAGTGGCAGCAGGCAATCAGCCCCAGCATTTT	CASSLVAAGNQPQHF
.	.	TRBJ1-4	TRBV30	TGTGCCTGGAGTGTACCGCGGCGTGAAAAACTGTTTTTT	CAWSVPRREKLFF
.	.	TRBJ1-3	TRBV3-1/TRBV3-2	TGTGCCACCGGACGGGGAAAGAGCTCTGGAAACACCATATATTTT	CATGRGKSSGNTIYF
.	.	TRBJ2-1	TRBV11-3	TGTGCCAGCAGCTTAACAACTACGCATGAGCAGTTCTTC	CASSLTTTHEQFF
.	.	TRBJ1-4	TRBV5-1	TGCGCCAGCAGCTCAGGGGTGACTAATGAAAAACTGTTTTTT	CASSSGVTNEKLFF
.	once	TRBJ2-3	TRBV15	TGTGCCACCAGCCTACGGACGTCGCATACGCAGTATTTT	CATSLRTSHTQYF
TRBD1	.	TRBJ1-2	TRBV28	TGTGCCAGCTACAGGGGGCACGGCTACACCTTC	CASYRGHGYTF
TRBD1	.	TRBJ1-5	TRBV9	TGTGCCAGCAGCGTAGGGACAGGGAATAGCAATCAGCCCCAGCATTTT	CASSVGTGNSNQPQHF
TRBD2	.	TRBJ2-5	TRBV6-5	TGTGCCAGCCGGACTAGCGGGGGGGAGACCCAGTACTTC	CASRTSGGETQYF
.	.	TRBJ1-6	TRBV20-1	TGCAGTGCTAGTGTGACAGACAATTCACCCCTCCACTTT	CSASVTDNSPLHF
.	.	TRBJ2-3	TRBV27	TGTGCCAGCAGTTTATTCCCCCCAGATACGCAGTATTTT	CASSLFPPDTQYF
.	.	TRBJ1-5	TRBV4-1	TGCGCCAGCAGCAACCTCCGGGACGGGGTGCCCCAGCATTTT	CASSNLRDGVPQHF
.	.	TRBJ2-3	TRBV9	TGTGCCAGCAGCGCCGTACAGGGCACAGATACGCAGTATTTT	CASSAVQGTDTQYF
.	.	TRBJ2-7	TRBV27	TGTGCCAGCAGTTTTTTAAGGGGGGAAAAACTTTACGAGCAGTACTTC	CASSFLRGEKLYEQYF
.	.	TRBJ1-5	TRBV27	TGTGCCAGCACGGGTGGCAATCAGCCCCAGCATTTT	CASTGGNQPQHF
.	.	TRBJ1-6	TRBV7-6	TGTGCCAGCAGCTTAGTTCAGGGTAGTACTTCACCCCTCCACTTT	CASSLVQGSTSPLHF
.	.	TRBJ1-2	TRBV11-2	TGTGCCAGCAGCCCCTACGCCGACAGCTATGGCTACACCTTC	CASSPYADSYGYTF
.	.	TRBJ2-7	TRBV29-1	TGCAGCGTTGCTTACAGGCAGAAGTACGAGCAGTACTTC	CSVAYRQKYEQYF
.	.	TRBJ1-1	TRBV5-1	TGCGCCAGCAGCTTGGTGGTCCAGGGCGGCACTGAAGCTTTCTTT	CASSLVVQGGTEAFF